These 32 T cell receptor beta chains originate from one sample sequenced in a study of blood T cell repertoires in COVID-19. Using immunoSEQ multiplex PCR, the repertoire was profiled, and TCRdb retains in-frame clones only, with some absent. The repertoire includes 150,000 to 200,000 clones, 75% to 90% of them detected once, and around 2% sits in the top ten. The sample comprised PBMCs or T cells enriched from blood (not recorded which). The source of these receptors is a woman aged 40 to 55 with acute COVID-19.

This clone was seen a handful of times. The chain is built from TRBV6-2 or TRBV6-3 and TRBJ2-2; D possibly corresponds to TRBD1 (6 bases). Deletions cut 5 bases from V and 4 bases from J, with 11 bases between. In germline, CDR1 is MNHEY, CDR2 SVGEGT. CDR3 length equals 14 residues. Here the CDR3 DNA reads TGTGCCAGCAGTCCCACAGGGAGCACCGGGGAGCTGTTTTTT. Protein: CASSPTGSTGELFF.

This chain joins TRBV5-4 and TRBJ1-2; D remains ambiguous. In germline, CDR1 is SGHNT, CDR2 YYREEE (reference sequence). This CDR3 is built from 13 residues. V shed 0 bases and J shed 6 bases, with 9 bases lying between them. DNA for the CDR3: TGTGCCAGCAGCTTGGTGGCAGTTGATGGCTACACCTTC. This translates into CASSLVAVDGYTF.

This rearrangement joins TRBV27 to TRBJ2-3; 8 positions agree with TRBD2. V dropped 5 bases and J dropped 5; count of bases not matched to a gene: 9. CDR1 MNHEY and CDR2 SMNVEV come from the germline V gene (reference sequence). CDR3 length: 15 residues. The CDR3 DNA follows: TGTGCCAGCAGTCCCTCCTCAGCGGGAGAAGATACGCAGTATTTT. This translates into CASSPSSAGEDTQYF.

The chain has TRBV28 and TRBJ2-5; maybe TRBD1 (5 bases). The CDR3 extends over 14 amino acids. Per germline, CDR1 MDHEN and CDR2 SYDVKM. The V end lost 2 bases, the J end lost 2 bases, and 9 bases lay between the germline ends. CDR3 coding DNA: TGTGCCAGCAGTTTAAAACAGGTGCAAGAGACCCAGTACTTC. Translating it yields CASSLKQVQETQYF.

The rearrangement uses TRBV10-3 and TRBJ1-5; 10 bases fit TRBD1. After removal of 3 bases from V and 4 bases from J, the junction contained 3 bases not matched to a gene. Germline assignment: CDR1 ENHRY and CDR2 SYGVKD. The length of the CDR3 is 15 residues. This CDR3 reads CAISDRDRGNQPQHF. In DNA, the CDR3 is TGTGCCATCAGTGACCGGGACAGGGGTAATCAGCCCCAGCATTTT.

CDR3 nucleotide sequence: TGTGCCAGCAGCCAAGAAACAACAGGAACGAACACTGAAGCTTTCTTT. Its protein is CASSQETTGTNTEAFF. The chain joins TRBV3-1 (or the pseudogene TRBV3-2) to TRBJ1-1; D may be TRBD1 (5 bases). The V gene lost 0 bases and the J gene lost 1 base, with 12 bases spanning the gap. Germline lookup yields CDR1 LGHDT and CDR2 YNNKEL (reference sequence). This CDR3 spans 16 amino acids.

The V gene is TRBV19, the J gene TRBJ2-2, with 11 positions matching TRBD2. V was pared by 6 bases and J by 7 bases, with 7 bases of the junction left unmatched. This CDR3 has 15 residues. Germline CDR1 and CDR2: LNHDA and SQIVND (reference sequence). DNA for the CDR3: TGTGCCAGTAGCTCGACTAGCGGGACAGGCGGGGAGCTGTTTTTT. This gives the protein CASSSTSGTGGELFF.

The chain has TRBV4-1 and TRBJ1-5, with a tentative D call TRBD1 (6 bases). Trimming removed 4 bases at V and 3 bases at J, with 13 bases between. This CDR3 is 15 amino acids long. Germline values: CDR1 MGHRA, CDR2 YSYEKL. CDR3 nucleotides: TGCGCCAGCAGCCTCGGGGGGGGCCCCAATCAGCCCCAGCATTTT. Its protein is CASSLGGGPNQPQHF.

The chain combines TRBV6-6 with TRBJ2-5; 14 bases map to TRBD2. Unmatched junction bases numbered 0, after V lost 4 bases and J lost 5 bases. The CDR3 runs 14 residues. Germline values: CDR1 MNHNY, CDR2 SVGAGI (reference sequence). CDR3 protein: CASSWTSGGETQYF. CDR3 DNA sequence: TGTGCCAGCAGTTGGACTAGCGGGGGGGAGACCCAGTACTTC.

The V call is TRBV15, the J call TRBJ2-3; 8 bases fit TRBD1. The CDR3 spans 17 residues. V lost 3 bases and J lost 2; bases outside the gene matches: 10. CDR1 is LNHNV, CDR2 YYDKDF, per germline (reference sequence). This CDR3 is CATSSPQPGQVTDTQYF. The CDR3 region has the DNA TGTGCCACCAGCAGTCCCCAGCCGGGACAGGTCACAGATACGCAGTATTTT. Variable domain in full (rest from reference TRBV15 and TRBJ2-3): DAMVIQNPRYQVTQFGKPVTLSCSQTLNHNVMYWYQQKSSQAPKLLFHYYDKDFNNEADTPDNFQSRRPNTSFCFLDIRSPGLGDTAMYLCATSSPQPGQVTDTQYFGPGTRLTVL.

DNA for the CDR3: TGTGCCAGTACCCAGGGGGGCGAATTGAACATTCAGTACTTC. Amino acid sequence: CASTQGGELNIQYF. This chain joins TRBV19 and TRBJ2-4, with a tentative D call TRBD1 (7 bases). Germline V gene data show CDR1 as LNHDA and CDR2 as SQIVND (reference sequence). Between the trimmed V and J ends, which lost 7 bases and 7 bases, there was a span of 17 bases. This CDR3 contains 14 residues.

V and J are TRBV7-6 and TRBJ2-7; TRBD2 might be the D (6 bases). V dropped 3 bases and J dropped 3 bases, with 9 bases sitting between them. Germline V gives CDR1 SGHVS, CDR2 FNYEAQ. This CDR3 region has 13 residues. The CDR3 loop reads CASSFSGDYEQYF. In DNA, the CDR3 is TGTGCCAGCAGCTTTAGCGGAGACTACGAGCAGTACTTC. The whole variable domain, remainder taken from reference TRBV7-6 and TRBJ2-7, is GAGVSQSPRYKVTKRGQDVALRCDPISGHVSLYWYRQALGQGPEFLTYFNYEAQQDKSGLPNDRFSAERPEGSISTLTIQRTEQRDSAMYRCASSFSGDYEQYFGPGTRLTVT.

The gene calls are TRBV7-2 and TRBJ2-7; perhaps TRBD2 as D (6 bases). CDR3 length equals 16 residues. CDR1 and CDR2 from the germline V gene are SGHTA and FQGNSA. V lost 2 bases and J 6 bases, leaving 20 bases between the germline ends. DNA of the CDR3: TGTGCCAGCAGCTTAACGGGCGGGTCGGGGGAGACCGAGCAGTACTTC. The encoded protein is CASSLTGGSGETEQYF.

This chain connects TRBV27 to TRBJ2-7; 10 nucleotides line up with TRBD1. CDR1 is MNHEY and CDR2 is SMNVEV in the germline V gene (reference sequence). Germline trimming cut 4 bases from V and 6 bases from J; bases unmatched to any gene: 3. The CDR3 is 13 amino acids. The CDR3 protein is CASSSGDRGEQYF. CDR3 DNA sequence: TGTGCCAGCAGTTCCGGGGACAGGGGCGAGCAGTACTTC.

The chain uses TRBV28 and TRBJ1-5, with 10 bases identical to TRBD1. Per germline, CDR1 MDHEN and CDR2 SYDVKM. V gave up 1 base and J gave up 0 bases; unmatched junction bases: 9. The CDR3 length is 19 residues. The CDR3 sequence: CASSLSKTGGLYSNQPQHF. CDR3 nucleotides: TGTGCCAGCAGTTTATCCAAGACAGGGGGCCTTTATAGCAATCAGCCCCAGCATTTT.

To note about this clone: Here the CDR3 omits its conserved ending phenylalanine or tryptophan, so a read error is the likely source. No DNA is shown, since the ends of the CDR3 on it are uncertain; the CDR3 is the one TCRdb lists. This chain links TRBV19 with TRBJ2-3; the D call TRBD2 from the table was never checked on the DNA. The CDR3 is 13 residues long, counting both termini. Germline CDR1 LNHDA, CDR2 SQIVND (reference sequence). CDR3 residues: CASSRTGSGAPHL.

In its sample, this clone was seen once. J is TRBJ1-4 and V is TRBV5-1, with 7 nucleotides matching TRBD1. Per germline, CDR1 SGHRS and CDR2 YFSETQ. The V segment lost 4 bases and the J segment 7 bases; nucleotides outside the gene matches: 13. The CDR3 is 16 amino acids. CDR3: CASSQRDSTSSEKLFF. The CDR3, as DNA: TGCGCCAGCAGCCAAAGGGACAGCACGTCAAGTGAAAAACTGTTTTTT. Full variable domain (outside the CDR3, taken from reference TRBV5-1 and TRBJ1-4): KAGVTQTPRYLIKTRGQQVTLSCSPISGHRSVSWYQQTPGQGLQFLFEYFSETQRNKGNFPGRFSGRQFSNSRSEMNVSTLELGDSALYLCASSQRDSTSSEKLFFGSGTQLSVL.

V usage is TRBV30 and J usage is TRBJ1-6; possibly TRBD1 for D (6 bases). Trimming took 1 base from V and 9 from J, leaving 13 bases between them. The germline V gene encodes CDR1 GTSNPN and CDR2 SVGIG (reference sequence). CDR3 length: 14 residues. In DNA form, the CDR3 reads TGTGCCTGGAGTGCCGTTAGGACAGCTTCACCCCTCCACTTT. This gives the protein CAWSAVRTASPLHF.

CDR3 coding DNA: TGTGCCATCAGCGCTACTATGACCAGGAACACTGAAGCTTTCTTT. It translates to CAISATMTRNTEAFF. This chain joins TRBV10-3 and TRBJ1-1; no clear D gene. CDR1 is ENHRY, CDR2 SYGVKD, per germline. The CDR3 loop spans 15 amino acids. With 6 bases removed from V and 1 base from J, the gap between germline ends came to 15 bases.

The CDR3 is CASSQTGVSTEAFF. CDR3 bases: TGTGCCAGCAGCCAGACAGGGGTTAGCACTGAAGCTTTCTTT. The rearrangement links TRBV6-1 to TRBJ1-1, with TRBD1 matching 8 bases. The CDR3 has 14 residues. CDR1 is MNHNS, CDR2 SASEGT, per germline. Trimming cost V 6 bases and J 4 bases; bases outside gene matches: 7.

The chain uses TRBV2 and TRBJ1-4; perhaps TRBD1 as D (5 bases). Trimming removed 6 bases at V and 7 bases at J, with 18 bases between. The CDR3 is 15 residues long. Looked up from germline, CDR1 is SNHLY and CDR2 is FYNNEI. CDR3 nucleotide sequence: TGTGCCAGCAGACTAACCGGGACTAGAGGTGAAAAACTGTTTTTT. Translation: CASRLTGTRGEKLFF.

This rearrangement joins TRBV5-5 to TRBJ1-1; tentatively, D is TRBD1 (6 bases). Germline V gives CDR1 SGHKS, CDR2 YYEKEE (reference sequence). V lost 5 bases to trimming and J lost 1 base, with 9 bases between them. The CDR3 spans 13 residues. CDR3: CASRWTENTEAFF. The CDR3 nucleotides read TGTGCCAGCAGATGGACAGAGAACACTGAAGCTTTCTTT.

V usage is TRBV5-1 and J usage is TRBJ2-7; D might be TRBD2 (5 bases). Trimming pared 0 bases from V and 0 bases from J, leaving 10 bases between. Germline V gene sequence: CDR1 SGHRS, CDR2 YFSETQ. The CDR3 extends over 15 amino acids. The CDR3, as DNA: TGCGCCAGCAGCTTGGAGGTCGGACTCTCCTACGAGCAGTACTTC. Encoded protein: CASSLEVGLSYEQYF.

The CDR3 loop is CASSPTGGSYGYTF. CDR3 DNA: TGCGCCAGCAGCCCTACAGGGGGATCCTATGGCTACACCTTC. The chain uses TRBV5-1 and TRBJ1-2, with 8 bases aligning to TRBD1. Germline loops: CDR1 SGHRS, CDR2 YFSETQ. V was pared by 4 bases and J by 4 bases, with 6 bases of the junction left unmatched. The CDR3 length is 14 residues. The whole variable domain, filled in from reference TRBV5-1 and TRBJ1-2, reads KAGVTQTPRYLIKTRGQQVTLSCSPISGHRSVSWYQQTPGQGLQFLFEYFSETQRNKGNFPGRFSGRQFSNSRSEMNVSTLELGDSALYLCASSPTGGSYGYTFGSGTRLTVV.

For the CDR3, the DNA is TGTGCCTGGGAGGAGGCTAGAGCGCCAGATACGCAGTATTTT. Amino acids: CAWEEARAPDTQYF. The chain recombines TRBV7-9 with TRBJ2-3; tentative D call: TRBD2 (6 bases). The CDR3 contains 14 residues. V lost 11 bases and J 4 bases, leaving 19 bases between the germline ends. Looked up from germline, CDR1 is SEHNR and CDR2 is FQNEAQ (reference sequence).

The chain links TRBV4-2 to TRBJ2-5; 12 bases fit TRBD2. The germline CDR1 and CDR2 sequences are LGHNA and YNFKEQ. V trimming: 6 bases; J trimming: 1 base; junction bases outside the gene matches: 6. The CDR3 has 16 amino acids. CDR3 loop: CASSRGTSGFQETQYF. The CDR3 DNA follows: TGTGCCAGCAGTCGTGGGACTAGCGGGTTCCAAGAGACCCAGTACTTC.

This clone was seen once. The genes are TRBV29-1 and TRBJ1-5, with 9 bases identical to TRBD1. In germline, CDR1 is SQVTM, CDR2 ANQGSEA. This CDR3 region has 15 residues. The ends lost 4 bases at V and 3 bases at J; junction bases unmatched: 7. CDR3 amino acids: CSVGGGTGTNQPQHF. In DNA form, the CDR3 reads TGCAGCGTTGGAGGAGGGACAGGGACCAATCAGCCCCAGCATTTT.

Remarks on this clone: Distinct nucleotide sequences in the sample also encode this CDR3. J is TRBJ2-1 and V is TRBV5-1; TRBD2 matches at 13 bases. Germline loops: CDR1 SGHRS, CDR2 YFSETQ. The J segment lost 6 bases and the V segment lost 1 base, leaving 1 base of the junction unmatched. The CDR3 has 15 residues. CDR3 residues: CASSLTSGGANEQFF. DNA of the CDR3: TGCGCCAGCAGCTTGACTAGCGGGGGGGCCAATGAGCAGTTCTTC.

The chain couples TRBV5-1 to TRBJ2-3, with TRBD2 matching 7 bases. Germline trimming cut 4 bases from V and 4 bases from J; bases unmatched to any gene: 6. The CDR3 has 14 amino acids. The germline gives CDR1 SGHRS, CDR2 YFSETQ. The CDR3 sequence is CASSPTSRSDTQYF. CDR3 bases: TGCGCCAGCAGCCCGACTAGCAGGTCAGATACGCAGTATTTT.

Only one count was recorded for this clone. CDR3 amino acids: CASSVAGLNDEQFF. The CDR3 nucleotides are TGTGCCAGCAGCGTAGCGGGTCTCAACGATGAGCAGTTCTTC. The V call is TRBV9, the J call TRBJ2-1; no clear D gene. Germline V CDR1 and CDR2: SGDLS, YYNGEE. The CDR3 is made up of 14 amino acids. V was pared by 0 bases and J by 8 bases, with 12 bases between.

The J gene is TRBJ2-5, the V gene TRBV28; weak D call: TRBD2 (5 bases). The CDR3 runs 14 residues. The germline CDR1 and CDR2 sequences are MDHEN and SYDVKM. Trimming stripped 6 bases from V and 7 bases from J, with 18 bases between. The CDR3: CASSLLLGKGTQYF. CDR3 bases: TGTGCCAGCAGCCTACTACTAGGGAAGGGGACCCAGTACTTC.

The J gene is TRBJ1-5, the V gene TRBV19; TRBD1 aligns across 10 bases. Germline V lookup: CDR1 LNHDA, CDR2 SQIVND (reference sequence). This CDR3 is 20 amino acids long. V lost 7 bases to trimming and J lost 0 bases; unmatched junction nucleotides: 18. The CDR3 sequence is CASTIGRKTGGLYSNQPQHF. CDR3 nucleotide sequence: TGTGCCAGTACCATAGGGAGAAAGACAGGGGGCCTTTATAGCAATCAGCCCCAGCATTTT.